Listed below are T cell receptor beta chains from one sample, sequenced in a study of blood T cell repertoires in COVID-19. TCRdb's copy holds only in-frame clones and misses some; the assay was immunoSEQ multiplex PCR. The sample yields roughly 280,000 clones, roughly 90% seen once. The specimen sequenced was peripheral blood. The origin of the receptors is a woman aged 25-40 years with COVID-19, enrolled during active disease. The CDR3 runs from the conserved cysteine through the conserved F or W. The D gene is left open where the match is weak. Clone size is not always given. Where it is, it says once, few, many or a class for expanded clones.

abundance,v_gene,d_gene,j_gene,CDR3nt,CDR3aa
-,TRBV9,TRBD2,TRBJ2-7,TGTGCCAGCAGCGTAGATGGGGACTACCCCCCTTACGAGCAGTACTTC,CASSVDGDYPPYEQYF
-,TRBV9,-,TRBJ2-1,TGTGCCAGCAGCGTAAGCGGTCACATCTACAATGAGCAGTTCTTC,CASSVSGHIYNEQFF
-,TRBV19,TRBD2,TRBJ2-7,TGTGCCAGTAGTAACGCGGGGGACGAGCAGTACTTC,CASSNAGDEQYF
-,TRBV12-3/TRBV12-4,-,TRBJ2-2,TGTGCCAGCAGTCCCGGGTCCGGGGAGCTGTTTTTT,CASSPGSGELFF
many,TRBV19,TRBD2,TRBJ2-5,TGTGCCAGCGGGTGGGGAGGGGAGGGTCAGGAGACCCAGTACTTC,CASGWGGEGQETQYF
once,TRBV6-4,-,TRBJ2-1,TGTGCCAGCAGTGACTCAGCGGGTACTTACAATGAGCAGTTCTTC,CASSDSAGTYNEQFF
-,TRBV6-1,-,TRBJ2-1,TGTGCCAGCAGTGCCCCAGGTGAGCAGTTCTTC,CASSAPGEQFF
-,TRBV19,TRBD1,TRBJ1-1,TGTGCCAGTAGTATTGGGACAGGGGATTCGGACACTGAAGCTTTCTTT,CASSIGTGDSDTEAFF
-,TRBV5-6,TRBD1,TRBJ1-1,TGTGCCAGCAGCACAGGGACAGCTAAAGCTTTCTTT,CASSTGTAKAFF
once,TRBV15,TRBD2,TRBJ2-7,TGTGCCACCAGCAGAACGACTAGCGGCGTACCCTCCTACGAGCAGTACTTC,CATSRTTSGVPSYEQYF
-,TRBV19,-,TRBJ1-1,TGTGCCAGTCTGTTGGAAGGGGTTACTGAAGCTTTCTTT,CASLLEGVTEAFF
-,TRBV29-1,TRBD2,TRBJ2-2,TGCAGCGGACGGGTGGGAGGGCCAGGCACCGGGGAGCTGTTTTTT,CSGRVGGPGTGELFF
-,TRBV6-5,-,TRBJ1-4,TGTGCCAGCAGGACTTCGGGGGTGGCTAATGAAAAACTGTTTTTT,CASRTSGVANEKLFF
-,TRBV27,TRBD1,TRBJ1-5,TGTGCCAGCAGTCTGGGGACAGGGAATCAGCCCCAGCATTTT,CASSLGTGNQPQHF
-,TRBV6-5,TRBD2,TRBJ2-5,TGTGCCAGCAGTACTCCCCATAGCGGGGGGGAGACCCAGTACTTC,CASSTPHSGGETQYF
-,TRBV7-2,-,TRBJ2-2,TGTGCCAGCAGCAGCCTCATGGAGGGGGAGCTGTTTTTT,CASSSLMEGELFF
-,TRBV7-2,-,TRBJ2-7,TGTGCCAGCAGCTTAAGTCGCCCAGCGGGCGAGCAGTACTTC,CASSLSRPAGEQYF
-,TRBV5-6,-,TRBJ2-5,TGTGCCAGCAGCCCCCTGGCCAAGGAGACCCAGTACTTC,CASSPLAKETQYF
few,TRBV3-1/TRBV3-2,-,TRBJ1-1,TGTGCCAGCAGCCAGGGTGTAGTTCTCCCGACGGACATGAACACTGAAGCTTTCTTT,CASSQGVVLPTDMNTEAFF
-,TRBV28,-,TRBJ2-1,TGTGCCAGCAGTTTGGGCAGCCTAAATGAGCAGTTCTTC,CASSLGSLNEQFF
few,TRBV3-1/TRBV3-2,-,TRBJ2-3,TGTGCCAGCAGCCTGTATAGTGGGAGGAGAACAGATACGCAGTATTTT,CASSLYSGRRTDTQYF
-,TRBV4-2,TRBD1,TRBJ2-7,TGTGCCAGCAGCCCGACAGGGACCCTGACCTACGAGCAGTACTTC,CASSPTGTLTYEQYF
-,TRBV4-1,TRBD2,TRBJ2-7,TGCGCCAGCAGCCTAATCTTAAGGGCAGCGGGACTAGCGGGAGACTCCTACGAGCAGTACTTC,CASSLILRAAGLAGDSYEQYF
-,TRBV28,TRBD1,TRBJ2-7,TGTGCCAGCAGTTTAGGGTTTATGGGACAGGGGGCCAACGAGCAGTACTTC,CASSLGFMGQGANEQYF
-,TRBV5-4,TRBD1,TRBJ1-4,TGTGCCAGCAGCCCGGGACAGGGGAATGAAAAACTGTTTTTT,CASSPGQGNEKLFF
-,TRBV2,-,TRBJ1-1,TGTGCCAGCAGTGGCCAGGGAGGCACTGAAGCTTTCTTT,CASSGQGGTEAFF
-,TRBV27,-,TRBJ2-7,TGTGCCAGCAGTGATGCCGGGGAGGAGAACGAGCAGTACTTC,CASSDAGEENEQYF
-,TRBV6-5,-,TRBJ2-7,TGTGCCAGCAGAGGGGCGTCTTCCTACGAGCAGTACTTC,CASRGASSYEQYF
once,TRBV5-1,-,TRBJ1-1,TGCGCCAGCAGCTTGTTAAGTCAGGTGAACACTGAAGCTTTCTTT,CASSLLSQVNTEAFF
-,TRBV6-5,TRBD1,TRBJ2-7,TGTGCCAGCAGTTACTCCCGGGACAGGATCTACGAGCAGTACTTC,CASSYSRDRIYEQYF
few,TRBV6-5,-,TRBJ1-5,TGTGCCAGCAGTTCACATCAGACTTATAGCAATCAGCCCCAGCATTTT,CASSSHQTYSNQPQHF
-,TRBV28,TRBD1,TRBJ1-4,TGTGCCAGCAGTAACCCGGGACAGGGGCTCGGTGAAAAACTGTTTTTT,CASSNPGQGLGEKLFF
-,TRBV6-5,-,TRBJ2-7,TGTGCCAGCAGTTACTCGACGGGGGGCGGCTACGAGCAGTACTTC,CASSYSTGGGYEQYF
few,TRBV9,TRBD1,TRBJ2-3,TGTGCCAGCAGCTTCCTCGGACAGGCTGGAACTAGCACAGATACGCAGTATTTT,CASSFLGQAGTSTDTQYF
few,TRBV24-1,TRBD2,TRBJ2-7,TGTGCCACTTCCCCCTCGACTAGCGGGAGAGGGGACTACGAGCAGTACTTC,CATSPSTSGRGDYEQYF
-,TRBV7-8,-,TRBJ1-6,TGTGCCAGCAGCTTTGACGCAGGGGCTGTATCGTATTCACCCCTCCACTTT,CASSFDAGAVSYSPLHF
-,TRBV5-1,-,TRBJ2-1,TGCGCCAGCAGCTTGGTCCCCGATCTGAGCTCCTACAATGAGCAGTTCTTC,CASSLVPDLSSYNEQFF